The 15 T cell receptor beta chains given below trace back to one sample, sequenced in a study of the immune and genomic landscape of osteosarcoma. The table came from immunoSEQ multiplex PCR; TCRdb's copy has only in-frame clones and leaves some out. This sample has about 410 clones, with approximately 80% found just once. Material: metastatic tumor tissue from the lung. These receptors were obtained from a man aged 35 to 55 with osteosarcoma.

The chain links TRBV6-5 to TRBJ2-3; 13 bases agree with TRBD2. Germline values: CDR1 MNHEY, CDR2 SVGAGI. The V segment lost 4 bases and the J segment 4 bases; nucleotides outside the gene matches: 2. CDR3 length equals 15 residues. Here the CDR3 reads CASSLLAGGPDTQYF. The CDR3 bases are TGTGCCAGCAGTTTACTAGCGGGGGGGCCAGATACGCAGTATTTT.

The CDR3 bases are TGTGCCAGCAGCTCCCTACAGGGCTTCGGGGACACCGGGGAGCTGTTTTTT. Encoded protein: CASSSLQGFGDTGELFF. The chain recombines TRBV5-6 with TRBJ2-2, with D possibly TRBD1 on 6 matching bases. V lost 3 bases and J 3 bases, leaving 18 bases between the germline ends. Germline values: CDR1 SGHDT, CDR2 YYEEEE. This CDR3 spans 17 amino acids. The full variable domain, completed using reference TRBV5-6 and TRBJ2-2, is DAGVTQSPTHLIKTRGQQVTLRCSPKSGHDTVSWYQQALGQGPQFIFQYYEEEERQRGNFPDRFSGHQFPNYSSELNVNALLLGDSALYLCASSSLQGFGDTGELFFGEGSRLTVL.

The rearrangement joins TRBV5-1 to TRBJ2-1, with 7 positions matching TRBD2. The V gene end was trimmed by 4 bases and the J gene end by 2 bases; junction bases not matched to a gene: 6. CDR1 and CDR2 from the germline V gene are SGHRS and YFSETQ. The CDR3 has 15 residues. CDR3 region: CASSPPSGPYNEQFF. Written as DNA, the CDR3 is TGCGCCAGCAGCCCGCCTAGCGGCCCCTACAATGAGCAGTTCTTC.

The chain has TRBV10-1 and TRBJ2-2; 13 bases align to TRBD2. The germline V gene encodes CDR1 WNHNN and CDR2 SYGVQD (reference sequence). The CDR3 spans 17 residues. The ends lost 2 bases at V and 3 bases at J; junction bases unmatched: 3. CDR3 nucleotides: TGCGCCAGCAGTGAGGCAGGACTAGCGGGGGACACCGGGGAGCTGTTTTTT. Translation: CASSEAGLAGDTGELFF.

The chain joins TRBV7-2 to TRBJ2-3; D is undetermined. The CDR3 is made up of 12 amino acids. Germline V gives CDR1 SGHTA, CDR2 FQGNSA. V lost 5 bases, J lost 6 bases, and 9 bases lay in between. CDR3 sequence (DNA): TGTGCCAGCAGCGCAAGTTCCGATACGCAGTATTTT. It translates to CASSASSDTQYF.

The chain combines TRBV2 with TRBJ2-7; D not resolved. CDR3 length equals 15 residues. V shed 6 bases and J shed 0 bases, with 15 bases lying between them. Germline CDR1 is SNHLY and CDR2 is FYNNEI. The CDR3 bases are TGTGCCAGCAGCGGCGGCAGGTCGAACTCCTACGAGCAGTACTTC. Translation gives CASSGGRSNSYEQYF.

DNA for the CDR3: TGTGCCAGCAGCCGGGACAGGGCCGGGGGCGAGACCCAGTACTTC. Its translation: CASSRDRAGGETQYF. This chain links TRBV7-2 with TRBJ2-5, with 9 bases that match TRBD1. CDR3 length: 15 residues. The germline V gene encodes CDR1 SGHTA and CDR2 FQGNSA. Unmatched junction bases numbered 9, after V lost 5 bases and J lost 5 bases. The full variable domain, with the rest looked up from reference TRBV7-2 and TRBJ2-5, is GAGVSQSPSNKVTEKGKDVELRCDPISGHTALYWYRQSLGQGLEFLIYFQGNSAPDKSGLPSDRFSAERTGGSVSTLTIQRTQQEDSAVYLCASSRDRAGGETQYFGPGTRLLVL.

The chain employs TRBV5-6 and TRBJ2-7; 13 bases are shared with TRBD2. Germline CDR1 and CDR2: SGHDT and YYEEEE. The CDR3 spans 16 residues. V was pared by 2 bases and J by 0 bases, with 2 bases of the junction left unmatched. CDR3 sequence reads: CASSFGLAGASYEQYF. The CDR3 DNA is TGTGCCAGCAGCTTTGGACTAGCGGGGGCCTCCTACGAGCAGTACTTC.

The chain has TRBV10-1 and TRBJ2-3, with TRBD1 matching 9 bases. The CDR3 runs to 19 residues. Looked up from germline, CDR1 is WNHNN and CDR2 is SYGVQD (reference sequence). V shed 10 bases and J 1 base; nucleotides not matched to a gene: 21. The CDR3 region is CATGKSFATGGPGTDTQYF. The DNA for the CDR3 is TGCGCCACCGGAAAATCGTTTGCAACAGGGGGCCCTGGCACAGATACGCAGTATTTT.

The rearrangement links TRBV11-1 to TRBJ2-2; a weak D match, TRBD2 (5 bases). The V end was cut by 4 bases, the J end by 3 bases, with 12 bases between. Germline V lookup: CDR1 SGHAT, CDR2 FQDESV (reference sequence). The CDR3 has 15 amino acids. CDR3 nucleotides: TGTGCCAGCAGCTGGAGCGGACGGGACACCGGGGAGCTGTTTTTT. Protein product: CASSWSGRDTGELFF.

This chain joins TRBV7-9 and TRBJ2-5; TRBD2 agrees at 13 bases. Per the germline V gene, CDR1 is SEHNR and CDR2 is FQNEAQ (reference sequence). The V and J ends lost 5 bases and 5 bases, in that order; junction bases with no gene match: 11. CDR3 length equals 17 residues. The CDR3 loop is CASSPRTSGSPVETQYF. CDR3 in DNA: TGTGCCAGCAGCCCCCGGACTAGCGGGAGTCCTGTTGAGACCCAGTACTTC.

This clone was observed a few times. The chain combines TRBV7-9 with TRBJ1-1, with D perhaps matching TRBD1 (5 bases). Germline V gene lookup returns CDR1 SEHNR and CDR2 FQNEAQ (reference sequence). Trimming removed 8 bases at V and 7 bases at J, with 14 bases between. This CDR3 has 12 amino acids. CDR3 loop: CASGRGYGEAFF. CDR3 nucleotides: TGTGCCAGCGGGCGGGGGTACGGTGAAGCTTTCTTT.

This clone showed up just once. This chain uses TRBV27 with TRBJ1-6, with a possible D match to TRBD1 (6 bases). Deletions cut 5 bases from V and 10 bases from J, with 18 bases between. The CDR3 has 15 residues. Germline CDR1 and CDR2: MNHEY and SMNVEV (reference sequence). CDR3 DNA: TGTGCCAGCAGTCCGTTCAAAGGGGGATCCTCACCCCTCCACTTT. Its translation is CASSPFKGGSSPLHF.

V is TRBV10-2 and J is TRBJ1-3; D is ambiguous. V was cut by 5 bases and J by 4 bases, with 9 bases left in between. The CDR3 totals 13 residues. The V gene's germline CDR1 is WSHSY and CDR2 SAAADI. The CDR3 here is CASSPGTGNTIYF. The DNA of the CDR3 is TGCGCCAGCAGTCCCGGCACAGGAAACACCATATATTTT.

The chain is built from TRBV29-1 and TRBJ1-2, with D maybe TRBD1 (6 bases). Between the trimmed V and J ends, which lost 3 bases and 8 bases, there was a span of 16 bases. CDR1 SQVTM and CDR2 ANQGSEA come from the germline V gene. The CDR3 length is 13 residues. CDR3 sequence (DNA): TGCAGCGTTGACAATCCGGGGGCGGGGGGCTACACCTTC. It encodes CSVDNPGAGGYTF. Filled out from reference TRBV29-1 and TRBJ1-2, the complete variable domain reads SAVISQKPSRDICQRGTSLTIQCQVDSQVTMMFWYRQQPGQSLTLIATANQGSEATYESGFVIDKFPISRPNLTFSTLTVSNMSPEDSSIYLCSVDNPGAGGYTFGSGTRLTVV.